This T cell receptor beta chain came from a study of blood T cell repertoires in COVID-19. Study details: Sites in the United States, Italy and Spain provided acute and convalescent COVID-19 samples. Nucleic acid was either cDNA or gDNA, and it came from T cells, B-cell-depleted T cells, or PBMCs.

In the study's own analysis: Amplification of reference gene primers provided the estimated nucleated cell counts. The protocol was immunoSEQ multiplex PCR, while the TCRdb copy is restricted to in-frame clones and leaves out a portion. From that table come the V and J calls and clone size; the DNA was used to work out D and trimming. The sample holds more than 85,000 clones; around 90% are singletons and the top ten take 1.1%. Deletions cut 6 bases from V and 2 bases from J, with 14 bases between. The CDR3 is 15 amino acids. Germline V lookup: CDR1 LNHDA, CDR2 SQIVND (reference sequence). This sequence was found in a human donor in a cohort sampled during active COVID-19. Sequenced: peripheral blood. The chain couples TRBV19 to TRBJ2-1, with D tentatively TRBD1 (6 bases). The CDR3 sequence is CASRPDRSTYNEQFF. The CDR3 nucleotides read TGTGCCAGTAGGCCTGACAGGTCTACCTACAATGAGCAGTTCTTC.